This TCR beta chain is from a study of blood T cell repertoires in COVID-19. Study details: Specimens from acute and convalescent COVID-19 originated in the United States, Italy and Spain.

All enrollees were roughly 18 to 95 years old and from 20 to 25 US areas. Participants' reported clinical history set cohort assignment. The data were produced by immunoSEQ multiplex PCR, yet TCRdb's version contains in-frame clones alone and is incomplete. Of about 160,000 clones listed, 80% are singletons. This receptor was taken from a man in his forties who had recovered from COVID-19. Sequencing used PBMCs or T cells enriched from blood (not recorded which).

The CDR3 protein is CASSPQITNTIYF. In nucleotides, the CDR3 is TGTGCCAGCTCACCGCAGATTACAAACACCATATATTTT. The rearrangement uses TRBV18 and TRBJ1-3, with D hard to call. The CDR3 contains 13 residues. Germline assignment: CDR1 KGHSH and CDR2 LQKENI. Between the trimmed V and J ends, which lost 3 bases and 6 bases, there was a span of 9 bases.